This T cell receptor (beta chain) was captured in a study of read filtering for tumor transcriptome and immune sequencing. The library was built from about 400 ng RNA with molecular barcoded adaptors for alpha/delta and beta/gamma chains. TCRdb independently ran MiXCR on the reads; one entry per CDR3 protein. The repertoire consists of around 30,000 distinct CDR3 sequences, with around a sixth occurring once and the leading ten covering 16%. This clonotype was detected ten times or more. Per the germline V gene, CDR1 is MRHNA and CDR2 is SNTAGT. The CDR3 has 16 residues. Deletions cut 2 bases from V and 0 bases from J, with 12 bases between.

The chain carries TRBV6-4 and TRBJ2-3; D tentatively fits TRBD1 or TRBD2 (6 bases each). Sequenced sample: a population of CD138-negative cells sorted from bone marrow. The receptor was derived from a donor over 35 with multiple myeloma. DNA for the CDR3: TGTGCCAGCAGTGACGGAGGGGGGACTAGCACAGATACGCAGTATTTT. This gives the protein CASSDGGGTSTDTQYF.